This TCR beta chain was profiled in a study of shared clonotypes between healthy human individuals. Generated by immunoSEQ multiplex PCR, the TCRdb table keeps only in-frame clones and is missing some. The sample carries around 1.4 million clones, approximately 98.5% recorded once. V lost 9 bases and J lost 2, with 14 bases in between. CDR3 length: 13 amino acids. Germline V gene sequence: CDR1 MNHEY, CDR2 SVGAGI. The clonotype was recovered from a young man in good health. V gene TRBV6-5 combines with J gene TRBJ2-7; possibly TRBD1 or TRBD2 for D (6 bases each). The sample consisted of naive CD4+ T cells sorted from blood. The sample's subset: CD45RA+ positively selected. CDR3 sequence reads: CASTRGEAYEQYF. CDR3 DNA sequence: TGTGCCAGTACAAGGGGGGAGGCCTACGAGCAGTACTTC.